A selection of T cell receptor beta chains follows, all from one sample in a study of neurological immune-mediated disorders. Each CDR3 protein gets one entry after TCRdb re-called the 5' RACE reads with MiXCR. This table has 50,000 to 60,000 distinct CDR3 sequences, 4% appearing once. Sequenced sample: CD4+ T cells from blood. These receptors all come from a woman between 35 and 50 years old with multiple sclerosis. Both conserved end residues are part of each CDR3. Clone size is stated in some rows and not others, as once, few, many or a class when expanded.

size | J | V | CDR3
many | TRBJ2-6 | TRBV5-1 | CASSSSYSGANVLTF
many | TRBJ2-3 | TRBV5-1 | CASSLDSTDTQYF
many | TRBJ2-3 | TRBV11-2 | CASSQVVGAGASTDTQYF
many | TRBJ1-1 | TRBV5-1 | CASSLGQGREAFF
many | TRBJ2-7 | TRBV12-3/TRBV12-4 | CASSSFFEGGPYEQYF
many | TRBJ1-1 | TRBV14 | CASSQEAAYSIAEAFF
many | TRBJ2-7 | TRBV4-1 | CASSHPHLSTDNYYEQYF
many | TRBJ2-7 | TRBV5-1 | CASSLRQTNEQYF
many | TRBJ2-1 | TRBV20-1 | CSAGRTGPYNEQFF
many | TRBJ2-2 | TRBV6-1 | CASSLDRVAGELFF
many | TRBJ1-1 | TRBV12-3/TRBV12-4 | CASSLGQEDTEAFF
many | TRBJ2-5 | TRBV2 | CASSEEGGRRETQYF
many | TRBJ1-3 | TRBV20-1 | CSARDLGGNTIYF
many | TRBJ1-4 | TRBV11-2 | CASSSGTGDEKLFF
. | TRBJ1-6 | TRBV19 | CATRRGSYNSPLHF
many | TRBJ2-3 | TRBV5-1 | CASSTQTGTRTDTQYF
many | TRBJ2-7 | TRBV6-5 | CASSITLRRGRWAYEQYF
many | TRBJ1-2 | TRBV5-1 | CASSGDREGYTF